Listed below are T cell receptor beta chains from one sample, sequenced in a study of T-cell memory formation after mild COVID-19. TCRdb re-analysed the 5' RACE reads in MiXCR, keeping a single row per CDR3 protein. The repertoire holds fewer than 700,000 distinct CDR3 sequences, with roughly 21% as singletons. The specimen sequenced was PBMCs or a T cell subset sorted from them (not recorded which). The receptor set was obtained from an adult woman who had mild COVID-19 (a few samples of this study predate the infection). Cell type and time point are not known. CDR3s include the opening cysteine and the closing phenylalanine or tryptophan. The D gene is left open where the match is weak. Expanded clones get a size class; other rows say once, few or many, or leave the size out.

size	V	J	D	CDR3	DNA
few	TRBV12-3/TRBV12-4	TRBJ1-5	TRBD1	CASSLRGTGGGYSNQPQHF	TGTGCCAGCAGTTTAAGAGGGACAGGGGGGGGCTATAGCAATCAGCCCCAGCATTTT
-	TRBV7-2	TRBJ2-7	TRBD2	CASSPREGATEQYF	TGTGCCAGCAGCCCCCGGGAGGGTGCGACCGAGCAGTACTTC
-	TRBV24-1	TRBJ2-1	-	CATSDLRTNNEQFF	TGTGCCACAAGTGATTTGCGGACGAACAATGAGCAGTTCTTC
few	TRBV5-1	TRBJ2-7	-	CASSSRPDSYEQYF	TGCGCCAGCAGCTCTAGACCCGACTCCTACGAGCAGTACTTC
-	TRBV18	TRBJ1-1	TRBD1	CASSQRTGDTEAFF	TGTGCCAGCTCACAACGAACAGGGGACACTGAAGCTTTCTTT
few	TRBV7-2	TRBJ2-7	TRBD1	CASNLGTGLYEQYF	TGTGCCAGCAACTTGGGGACAGGGCTATACGAGCAGTACTTC
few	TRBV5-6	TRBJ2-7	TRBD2	CASSFRSGGESYEQYF	TGTGCCAGCAGCTTTAGGAGCGGGGGCGAGTCCTACGAGCAGTACTTC
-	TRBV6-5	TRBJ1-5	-	CASSSRPYQPQHF	TGTGCCAGCAGTTCGCGTCCCTATCAGCCCCAGCATTTT
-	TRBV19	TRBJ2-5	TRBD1	CASSIGQGVPLGETQYF	TGTGCCAGTAGCATTGGACAGGGGGTCCCCCTGGGAGAGACCCAGTACTTC
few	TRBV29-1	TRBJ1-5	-	CSAARVSNQPQHF	TGCAGCGCTGCGAGGGTTAGCAATCAGCCCCAGCATTTT
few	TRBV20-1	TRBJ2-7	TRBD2	CSASPGGTYEQYF	TGCAGTGCTAGCCCGGGGGGAACGTACGAGCAGTACTTC
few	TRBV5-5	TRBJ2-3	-	CASSWGLGRDTQYF	TGTGCCAGCAGCTGGGGCCTGGGGCGGGATACGCAGTATTTT
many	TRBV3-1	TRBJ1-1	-	CASSQMGLGTDNTEAFF	TGTGCCAGCAGCCAAATGGGATTGGGGACGGATAACACTGAAGCTTTCTTT
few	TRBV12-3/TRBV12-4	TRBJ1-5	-	CASSLGGRGNQPQHF	TGTGCCAGCAGTTTAGGGGGGCGCGGGAATCAGCCCCAGCATTTT
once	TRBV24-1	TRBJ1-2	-	CATSDEDKAQANYGYTF	TGTGCCACCAGTGACGAAGACAAGGCCCAAGCTAACTATGGCTACACCTTC
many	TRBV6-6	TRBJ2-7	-	CASSYQRFSSYEQYF	TGTGCCAGCAGTTACCAGCGGTTTAGCTCCTACGAGCAGTACTTC
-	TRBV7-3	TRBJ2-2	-	CASSWELFF	TGTGCCAGCAGCTGGGAGCTGTTTTTT
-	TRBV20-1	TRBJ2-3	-	CSAGRAGYTDTQYF	TGCAGTGCCGGGCGGGCGGGATACACAGATACGCAGTATTTT
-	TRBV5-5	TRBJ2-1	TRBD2	CASSLVTSGGAEQFF	TGTGCCAGCAGCTTGGTGACTAGCGGGGGGGCTGAGCAGTTCTTC
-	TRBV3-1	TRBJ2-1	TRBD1	CASSHGTGLSNEQFF	TGTGCCAGCAGCCACGGGACAGGGCTCAGCAATGAGCAGTTCTTC
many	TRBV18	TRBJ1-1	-	CASSTDRGGTEAFF	TGCGCCAGCAGCACGGACAGAGGTGGCACTGAAGCTTTCTTT
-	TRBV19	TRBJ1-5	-	CASSIGYSNQPQHF	TGTGCCAGTAGTATCGGCTATAGCAATCAGCCCCAGCATTTT
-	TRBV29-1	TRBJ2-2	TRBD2	CSVVPSGSTGELFF	TGCAGCGTTGTTCCTAGCGGGTCCACCGGGGAGCTGTTTTTT
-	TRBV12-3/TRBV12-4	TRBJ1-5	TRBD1	CASSFVYGTGGNQPQHF	TGTGCCAGCAGTTTCGTCTACGGGACAGGGGGGAATCAGCCCCAGCATTTT
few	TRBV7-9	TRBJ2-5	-	CASSSDYISRETQYF	TGTGCCAGCAGCTCCGACTATATTAGTAGAGAGACCCAGTACTTC
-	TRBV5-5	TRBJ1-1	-	CASSLPGYNTEAFF	TGTGCCAGCAGCTTACCGGGATACAACACTGAAGCTTTCTTT
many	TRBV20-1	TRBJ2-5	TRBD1	CSAPTGLTKTQYF	TGCAGTGCCCCGACAGGGCTAACCAAGACCCAGTACTTC
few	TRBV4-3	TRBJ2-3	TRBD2	CASSPSRTSGFSDTQYF	TGCGCCAGCAGCCCATCCCGGACTAGCGGGTTCTCAGATACGCAGTATTTT
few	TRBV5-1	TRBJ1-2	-	CASSPDRAKDGYTF	TGCGCCAGCAGCCCGGACAGAGCCAAAGATGGCTACACCTTC
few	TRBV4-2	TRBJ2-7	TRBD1	CASSQDPWTGGVAYEQYF	TGTGCCAGCAGCCAAGATCCTTGGACAGGTGGGGTCGCCTACGAGCAGTACTTC
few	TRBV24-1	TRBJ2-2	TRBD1	CATSEDRGLGGELFF	TGTGCCACCAGTGAGGACAGGGGGTTGGGCGGGGAGCTGTTTTTT
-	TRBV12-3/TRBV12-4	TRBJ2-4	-	CASSTGEGKNIQYF	TGTGCCAGCAGCACCGGAGAGGGCAAAAACATTCAGTACTTC
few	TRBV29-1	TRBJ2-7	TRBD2	CSVVGLAGGGEQYF	TGCAGCGTAGTAGGACTAGCGGGAGGAGGCGAGCAGTACTTC
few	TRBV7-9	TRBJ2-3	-	CASSLVGRQQYF	TGTGCCAGCAGCTTAGTGGGTCGGCAGCAGTATTTT
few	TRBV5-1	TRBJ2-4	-	CASSTESGPTVQGIQYF	TGCGCCAGCAGCACTGAGTCCGGACCGACAGTCCAGGGCATTCAGTACTTC
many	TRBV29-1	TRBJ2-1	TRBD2	CSVGLAGGVNEQFF	TGCAGCGTTGGGCTAGCGGGAGGCGTCAATGAGCAGTTCTTC
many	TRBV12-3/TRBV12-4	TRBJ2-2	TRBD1	CASSSTGLTGELFF	TGTGCCAGCAGTTCGACAGGGTTGACCGGGGAGCTGTTTTTT
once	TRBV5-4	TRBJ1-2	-	CASSLGPGTAYGYTF	TGTGCCAGCAGCTTAGGACCCGGGACGGCATATGGCTACACCTTC
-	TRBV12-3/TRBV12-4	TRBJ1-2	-	CASSLEGALGYYGYTF	TGTGCCAGCAGTTTAGAAGGGGCCTTAGGGTACTATGGCTACACCTTC
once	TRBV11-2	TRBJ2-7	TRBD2	CASSFTETSGAHYEQYF	TGTGCCAGCAGCTTTACAGAGACTAGCGGGGCTCACTACGAGCAGTACTTC